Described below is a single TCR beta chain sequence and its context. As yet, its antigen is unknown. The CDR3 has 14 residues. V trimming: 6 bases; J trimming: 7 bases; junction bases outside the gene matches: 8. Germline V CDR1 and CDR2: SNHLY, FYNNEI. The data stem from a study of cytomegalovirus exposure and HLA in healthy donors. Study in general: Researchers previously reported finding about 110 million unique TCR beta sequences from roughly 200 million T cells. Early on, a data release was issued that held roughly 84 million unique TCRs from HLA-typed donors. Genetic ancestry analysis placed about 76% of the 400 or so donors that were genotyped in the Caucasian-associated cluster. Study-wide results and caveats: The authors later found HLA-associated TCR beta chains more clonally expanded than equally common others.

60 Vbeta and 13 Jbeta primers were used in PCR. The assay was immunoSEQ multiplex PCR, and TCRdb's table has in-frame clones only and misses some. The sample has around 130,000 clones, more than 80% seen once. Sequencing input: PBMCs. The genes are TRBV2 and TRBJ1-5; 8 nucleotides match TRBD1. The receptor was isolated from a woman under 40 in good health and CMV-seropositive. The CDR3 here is CASSQEDRVQPQHF. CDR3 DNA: TGTGCCAGCAGCCAAGAGGACAGGGTCCAGCCCCAGCATTTT. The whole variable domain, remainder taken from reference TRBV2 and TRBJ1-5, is EPEVTQTPSHQVTQMGQEVILRCVPISNHLYFYWYRQILGQKVEFLVSFYNNEISEKSEIFDDQFSVERPDGSNFTLKIRSTKLEDSAMYFCASSQEDRVQPQHFGDGTRLSIL.